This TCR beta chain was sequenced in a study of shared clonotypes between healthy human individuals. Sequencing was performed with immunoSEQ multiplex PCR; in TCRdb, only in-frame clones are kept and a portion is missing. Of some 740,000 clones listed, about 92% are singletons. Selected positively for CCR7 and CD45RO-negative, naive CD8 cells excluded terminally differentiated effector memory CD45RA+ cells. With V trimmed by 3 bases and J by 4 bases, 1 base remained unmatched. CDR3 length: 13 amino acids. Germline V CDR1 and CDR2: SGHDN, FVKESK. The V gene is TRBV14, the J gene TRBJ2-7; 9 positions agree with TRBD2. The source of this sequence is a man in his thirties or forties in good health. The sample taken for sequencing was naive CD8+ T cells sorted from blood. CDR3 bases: TGTGCCAGCAGCCACGGACTAGCGTACGAGCAGTACTTC. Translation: CASSHGLAYEQYF.